This TCR beta chain is from a study of blood T cells in healthy people across ages. Overall study findings and caveats: TCR beta diversity tracked closely with naive T cell percentage. PBMCs went unsorted, and a conclusive naive versus antigen-experienced comparison was therefore prevented.

Primed by a sample-barcoded 5' primer and a J-beta primer mix, a second PCR proceeded for about 6 to 11 cycles. MiXCR, run by TCRdb on the 5' RACE reads, gives a single entry per CDR3 protein. The table shows more than 900,000 distinct CDR3 sequences, with about 23% occurring only once. Note on this clonotype: Its antigen is as yet unknown.

The trim removed 10 bases at V and 2 bases at J, leaving 3 bases unmatched. This CDR3 has 12 residues. Germline V gives CDR1 ENHRY, CDR2 SYGVKD. The sample was also reused in another study, on T cells of mothers and their children. As that report states: The yield was over 8.5 million TCR beta CDR3 reads from each mother and some 3 million from each child.

The TCR sequence derives from a girl aged 2-10 years in good health. J is TRBJ2-7 and V is TRBV10-3; 9 bases match TRBD1. Sequencing used blood. In DNA form, the CDR3 reads TGTGCCACATGGACAGGGGCCTACGAGCAGTACTTC. Its translation: CATWTGAYEQYF.